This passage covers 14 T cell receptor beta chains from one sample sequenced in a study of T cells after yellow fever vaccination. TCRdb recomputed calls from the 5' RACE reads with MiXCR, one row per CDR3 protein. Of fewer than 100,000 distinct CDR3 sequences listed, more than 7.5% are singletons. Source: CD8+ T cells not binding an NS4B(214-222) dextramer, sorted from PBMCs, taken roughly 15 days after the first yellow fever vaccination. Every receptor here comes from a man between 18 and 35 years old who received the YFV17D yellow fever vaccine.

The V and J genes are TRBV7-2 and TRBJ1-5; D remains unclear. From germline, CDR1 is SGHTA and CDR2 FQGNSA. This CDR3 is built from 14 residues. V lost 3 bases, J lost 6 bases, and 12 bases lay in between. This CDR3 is CASSFFEIGQPQHF. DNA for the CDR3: TGTGCCAGCAGCTTTTTTGAGATTGGTCAGCCCCAGCATTTT.

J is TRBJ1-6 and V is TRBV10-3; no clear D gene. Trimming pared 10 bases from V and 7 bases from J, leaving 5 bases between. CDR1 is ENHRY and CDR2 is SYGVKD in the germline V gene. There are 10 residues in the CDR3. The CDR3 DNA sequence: TGTGCCAGTAAGAATTCACCCCTCCACTTT. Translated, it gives CASKNSPLHF.

The CDR3 reads CASSYGTGIYEQYF. As DNA, the CDR3 is TGTGCCAGCAGTTACGGGACAGGGATCTACGAGCAGTACTTC. The V and J genes are TRBV27 and TRBJ2-7, with TRBD1 identical over 9 bases. The CDR3 has 14 amino acids. In germline, CDR1 is MNHEY, CDR2 SMNVEV (reference sequence). With V trimmed by 4 bases and J by 3 bases, 4 bases remained unmatched.

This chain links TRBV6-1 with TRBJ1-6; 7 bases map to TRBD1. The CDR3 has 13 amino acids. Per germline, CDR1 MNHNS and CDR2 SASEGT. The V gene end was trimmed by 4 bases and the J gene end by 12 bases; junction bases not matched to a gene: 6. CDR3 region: CASSVTGVRPLHF. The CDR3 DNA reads TGTGCCAGCAGTGTCACAGGGGTGCGACCCCTCCACTTT.

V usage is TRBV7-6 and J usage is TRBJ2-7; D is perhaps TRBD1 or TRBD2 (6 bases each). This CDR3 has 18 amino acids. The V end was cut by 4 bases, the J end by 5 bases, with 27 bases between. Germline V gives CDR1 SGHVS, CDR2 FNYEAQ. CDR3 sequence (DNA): TGTGCCAGCAGCTGGAATTTAAATTCGGGGGCAGCTGGCCACGAGCAGTACTTC. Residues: CASSWNLNSGAAGHEQYF.

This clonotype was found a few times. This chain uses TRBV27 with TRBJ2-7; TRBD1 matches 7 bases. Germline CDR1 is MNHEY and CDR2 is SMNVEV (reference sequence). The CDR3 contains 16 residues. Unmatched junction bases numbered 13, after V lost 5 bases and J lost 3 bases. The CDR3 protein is CASSPYQGTDNYEQYV. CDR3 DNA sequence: TGTGCCAGCAGTCCATACCAAGGGACAGATAACTACGAGCAGTACGTC.

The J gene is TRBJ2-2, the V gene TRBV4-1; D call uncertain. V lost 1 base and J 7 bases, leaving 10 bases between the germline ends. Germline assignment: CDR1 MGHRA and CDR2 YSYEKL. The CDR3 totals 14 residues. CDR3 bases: TGCGCCAGCAGCCAAGTTGGCGAAATCGGGGAGCTGTTTTTT. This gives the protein CASSQVGEIGELFF.

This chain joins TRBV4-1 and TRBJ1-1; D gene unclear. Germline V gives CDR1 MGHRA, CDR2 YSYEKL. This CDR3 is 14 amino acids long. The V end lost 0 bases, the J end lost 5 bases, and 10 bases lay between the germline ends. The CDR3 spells CASSQDTRSTEAFF. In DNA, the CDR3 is TGCGCCAGCAGCCAAGATACAAGGAGTACTGAAGCTTTCTTT.

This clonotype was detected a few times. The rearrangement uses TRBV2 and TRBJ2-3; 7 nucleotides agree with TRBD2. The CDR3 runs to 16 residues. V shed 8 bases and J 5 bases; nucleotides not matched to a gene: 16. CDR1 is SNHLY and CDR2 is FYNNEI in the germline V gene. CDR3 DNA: TGTGCCAGCCCATCCGGGCGGGCGGGGGTAGTAGATACGCAGTATTTT. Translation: CASPSGRAGVVDTQYF. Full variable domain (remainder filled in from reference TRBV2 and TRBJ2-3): EPEVTQTPSHQVTQMGQEVILRCVPISNHLYFYWYRQILGQKVEFLVSFYNNEISEKSEIFDDQFSVERPDGSNFTLKIRSTKLEDSAMYFCASPSGRAGVVDTQYFGPGTRLTVL.

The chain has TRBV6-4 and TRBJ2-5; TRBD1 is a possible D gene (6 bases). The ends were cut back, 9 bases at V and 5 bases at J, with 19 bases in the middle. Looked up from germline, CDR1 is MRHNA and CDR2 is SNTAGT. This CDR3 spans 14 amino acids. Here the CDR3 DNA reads TGTGCCAGAAGGGACACCACCTCGAGGGAGACCCAGTACTTC. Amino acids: CARRDTTSRETQYF.

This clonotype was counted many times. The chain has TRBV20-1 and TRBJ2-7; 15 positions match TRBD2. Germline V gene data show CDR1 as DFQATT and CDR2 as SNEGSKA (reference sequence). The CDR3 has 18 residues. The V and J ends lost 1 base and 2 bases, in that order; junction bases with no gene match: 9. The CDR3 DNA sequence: TGCAGTGCTAGAGCCCGGGGACTAGCGGGGGGAAGGGCCTACGAGCAGTACTTC. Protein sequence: CSARARGLAGGRAYEQYF.

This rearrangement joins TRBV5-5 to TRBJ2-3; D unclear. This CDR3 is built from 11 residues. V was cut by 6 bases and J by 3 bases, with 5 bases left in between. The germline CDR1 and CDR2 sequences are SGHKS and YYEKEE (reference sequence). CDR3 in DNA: TGTGCCAGCACAAATACAGATACGCAGTATTTT. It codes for CASTNTDTQYF.

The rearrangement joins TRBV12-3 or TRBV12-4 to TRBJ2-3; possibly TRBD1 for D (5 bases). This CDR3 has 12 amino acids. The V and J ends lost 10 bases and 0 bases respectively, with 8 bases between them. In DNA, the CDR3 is TGTGCCACCAGGGCTAGCACAGATACGCAGTATTTT. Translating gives CATRASTDTQYF.

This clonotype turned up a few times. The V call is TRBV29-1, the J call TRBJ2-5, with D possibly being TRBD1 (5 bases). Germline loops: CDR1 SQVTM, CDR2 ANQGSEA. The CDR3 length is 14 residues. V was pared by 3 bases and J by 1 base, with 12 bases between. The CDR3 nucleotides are TGCAGCGTTGAGCCTTTAGACAGCCAAGAGACCCAGTACTTC. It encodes CSVEPLDSQETQYF.